This T cell receptor beta chain was identified in a study of blood T cells in healthy people across ages. Study information: About one barcoded beta molecule per two T cells was captured by template switching. Study-level findings and limits: Conclusively comparing naive with antigen-experienced cells was impossible with unsorted PBMCs.

Next came a second PCR, run for roughly 6 to 11 cycles, which used a sample-barcoded 5' primer along with a J-beta primer mix. Each of the cDNA molecules was tagged by a template-switch adaptor with 12 random nucleotides. TCRdb re-called the 5' RACE reads through MiXCR, storing one row per CDR3 protein. The sample holds hundreds of thousands of distinct CDR3 sequences, under 45% seen once. Donors ranged from roughly 6 to 100 years old and were healthy Caucasians in Russia. There are a few counts of this clonotype. No antigen is known for it. This CDR3 region has 15 residues. Per germline, CDR1 MGHDK and CDR2 SYGVNS. Deletions cut 3 bases from V and 7 bases from J, with 16 bases between.

The sequenced material came from blood. The J gene is TRBJ2-1, the V gene TRBV25-1; D is undetermined. The TCR was taken from a man in his fifties or sixties in good health. The CDR3 loop reads CASSESRLEKNEQFF. The CDR3 DNA is TGTGCCAGCAGTGAGTCGCGGTTAGAAAAGAATGAGCAGTTCTTC.